This passage covers 13 T cell receptor beta chains from one sample sequenced in a study of tumor-infiltrating lymphocytes in primary liver carcinoma. Priming with a constant-region primer yielded TCR beta cDNA from about 500 ng total RNA. Each TCR beta library was derived from three nested multiplex PCR rounds that employed slightly modified ARM-PCR. Forward primers for TRBV1-TRBV30 and a C-beta reverse primer served the first two PCR rounds, at roughly 10 cycles each. TCRdb re-derived calls from the multiplex PCR reads in MiXCR, one entry per CDR3 protein. Here the sample spans more than 75,000 distinct CDR3 sequences, 72% being singletons. Extraction of RNA together with DNA used roughly 20-32 mg of unsorted bulk tissue. Sequencing was performed on liver tumor tissue from sampling region 1. Subset noted: tumor region T1, superior pole. The source of these receptors is a man aged 35-49 years with primary liver carcinoma and hepatitis B virus infection.

A note on this clonotype: At one of its ends the junction is not consistent with the germline gene, which may arise from a read error. The chain is built from TRBV4-2 and TRBJ2-7; 12 bases are a match to TRBD2. The CDR3 totals 16 residues. Germline V gives CDR1 LGHNA, CDR2 YNFKEQ. The CDR3 loop is CASSQDPTSGSYELYF. CDR3 coding DNA: TGTGCCAGCAGTCAAGATCCGACTAGCGGGAGCTACGAGCTGTACTTC.

Worth noting for this clonotype: The junction and the germline gene differ at one end; a read error may be behind it. The V and J genes are TRBV6-5 and TRBJ2-7; TRBD2 matches 7 bases. The CDR3 sequence is 15 residues long. In germline, CDR1 is MNHEY, CDR2 SVGAGI. The CDR3 protein is CASSYALARAYEQYF. The CDR3 DNA sequence: TGTGCCAGCAGTTACGCACTAGCGAGGGCCTACGAGCAATACTTC.

On this clonotype itself: A read error is likely, as this CDR3 ends without the conserved phenylalanine or tryptophan. CDR3 sequence reads: CASSVTGPKRLAGAADTQYL. The CDR3, as DNA: TGTGCCAGCAGTGTGACAGGGCCCAAAAGACTAGCGGGAGCCGCAGATACGCAGTATTTA. V and J are TRBV25-1 and TRBJ2-3; 12 nucleotides line up with TRBD2. From germline, CDR1 is MGHDK and CDR2 SYGVNS. The CDR3 is 20 residues long. With 4 bases clipped from V and 4 bases from J, the junction kept 18 bases outside the gene matches.

This clonotype appeared many times. This CDR3 is CASSYGQGSSGNTIYF. In nucleotides, the CDR3 is TGTGCCAGCAGTTACGGTCAGGGTTCCTCTGGAAACACCATATATTTT. The rearrangement uses TRBV6-5 and TRBJ1-3; D perhaps matches TRBD1 (5 bases). CDR3 length: 16 amino acids. Trimming took 2 bases from V and 0 from J, leaving 11 bases between them. CDR1 and CDR2 from the germline V gene are MNHEY and SVGAGI.

The sample holds a few counts of this clonotype. The chain is built from TRBV20-1 and TRBJ2-3, with 9 bases aligning to TRBD2. CDR1 is DFQATT and CDR2 is SNEGSKA in the germline V gene (reference sequence). This CDR3 spans 17 amino acids. Trimming at V came to 3 bases and at J to 0 bases, leaving 10 bases not matched to a gene. CDR3 residues: CSASIHAGGTSTDTQYF. The CDR3 DNA follows: TGCAGTGCTAGTATACACGCGGGAGGGACTAGCACAGATACGCAGTATTTT.

This clonotype was counted a few times. A read error may explain this, as a much larger clone is one base away. The chain carries TRBV5-6 and TRBJ2-3; TRBD2 agrees at 10 bases. The ends lost 5 bases at V and 6 bases at J; junction bases unmatched: 9. In germline, CDR1 is SGHDT, CDR2 YYEEEE. CDR3 size: 15 residues. The CDR3: CASRTGTSARDTQYF. The CDR3 DNA reads TGTGCCAGCAGAACTGGGACTAGCGCCCGGGATACGCAGTATTTT.

The chain joins TRBV2 to TRBJ2-4; TRBD2 matches at 14 bases. V was clipped by 3 bases and J by 2 bases; unmatched bases: 6. The germline V gene has CDR1 SNHLY and CDR2 FYNNEI. The length of the CDR3 is 18 residues. DNA for the CDR3: TGTGCCAGCAGTGAGAGGGGACTAGCGGGAGTCTCCAAAAACATTCAGTACTTC. This gives the protein CASSERGLAGVSKNIQYF.

Notes on this clonotype: Possible read error: a much larger clone is one base away. This likely comes from a read error, as the CDR3 has no conserved phenylalanine or tryptophan at its end. CDR3 DNA: TGCAGCGCGGGTGAAGGGCTAGCGGGAAACGAGCAGTACCTC. Its protein product is CSAGEGLAGNEQYL. The chain is built from TRBV29-1 and TRBJ2-7; TRBD2 agrees at 9 bases. The trim removed 7 bases at V and 5 bases at J, leaving 12 bases unmatched. CDR3 size: 14 residues. Germline assignment: CDR1 SQVTM and CDR2 ANQGSEA.

This clonotype appeared many times. V gene TRBV6-4 combines with J gene TRBJ1-2, with D possibly matching TRBD1 (6 bases). CDR3 length: 13 residues. V was shortened by 5 bases and J by 6 bases, with 13 bases between the two germline ends. Germline V gene lookup returns CDR1 MRHNA and CDR2 SNTAGT. The CDR3 is CASSTTGTHGYTF. CDR3 coding DNA: TGTGCCAGCAGTACTACAGGGACCCATGGCTACACCTTC.

About this clonotype: One end of the junction does not line up with germline, which may come from a read error. This chain joins TRBV6-6 and TRBJ1-4, with a tentative D call TRBD1 (5 bases). The CDR3 has 16 amino acids. The germline CDR1 and CDR2 sequences are MNHNY and SVGAGI (reference sequence). For the CDR3, the DNA is TGTGTCAGCAGTACGGGGGGACGCCGGGGAGAAGAAAAACTGTTTTTT. Its protein product is CVSSTGGRRGEEKLFF.

Details on this clonotype: A read error may produce the germline difference seen at one junction end. The J gene is TRBJ2-5, the V gene TRBV14; no clear D gene. The CDR3 sequence is 12 residues long. CDR1 and CDR2 from the germline V gene are SGHDN and FVKESK. CDR3 sequence reads: CVSSQVREAQYF. DNA for the CDR3: TGTGTCAGCAGCCAAGTTCGAGAGGCCCAGTACTTC.

The sample holds many counts of this clonotype. The chain couples TRBV6-1 to TRBJ2-3, with D unresolved. The V end lost 10 bases, the J end lost 1 base, and 9 bases lay between the germline ends. Germline V CDR1 and CDR2: MNHNS, SASEGT. The CDR3 consists of 12 residues. The CDR3 sequence is CATVSGTDTQYF. The CDR3 DNA is TGTGCCACTGTCTCGGGCACAGATACGCAGTATTTT.

As for this clonotype: It may be a read error: a sequence one base away is much more abundant. The rearrangement uses TRBV20-1 and TRBJ1-4; a weak D match, TRBD1 (5 bases). This CDR3 has 13 amino acids. The germline CDR1 and CDR2 sequences are DFQATT and SNEGSKA (reference sequence). The CDR3 nucleotides are TGCACTGCTAGGGGTGATCAAGTCGAAAAACTGTTTTTT. Translation: CTARGDQVEKLFF.